What follows are 6 T cell receptor beta chains derived from one specimen sequenced in a study of Ad26.COV2.S vaccination and SARS-CoV-2 variants. Sequenced by immunoSEQ multiplex PCR; TCRdb stores in-frame clones only, minus some. Found here are a few hundred thousand clones, 90% of them singletons; the top ten hold around 5.5%. Described treatment: approximately 18 received Ad26.COV2.S at low or high dose, single or two shots; about 5 received placebo; per-sample allocation not given. Day 63 after the first injection of vaccine or placebo was the sampling time. This specimen consisted of peripheral blood, obtained in a trial of Ad26.COV2.S vaccine versus placebo. Source of these receptors: a person aged 18-65 years who received the Ad26.COV2.S COVID-19 vaccine or a placebo.

The V call is TRBV19, the J call TRBJ1-1, with TRBD1 matching 7 bases. Trimming removed 9 bases from V and 10 bases from J; junction bases left unmatched: 5. Per the germline V gene, CDR1 is LNHDA and CDR2 is SQIVND (reference sequence). The CDR3 covers 10 residues. The CDR3 bases are TGTGCCAGCTATCAGGGGGTAGCTTTCTTT. It yields the protein CASYQGVAFF.

The rearrangement uses TRBV6-2 or TRBV6-3 and TRBJ2-3; D not certain. This CDR3 has 14 residues. Germline values: CDR1 MNHEY, CDR2 SVGEGT. Trimming cost V 2 bases and J 2 bases, with 8 bases left between them. CDR3 bases: TGTGCCAGCAGTTACGGGCCTTTCACAGATACGCAGTATTTT. Residues: CASSYGPFTDTQYF.

This clone was detected a few times. This chain joins TRBV7-8 and TRBJ2-5; a possible D gene is TRBD2 (7 bases). V shed 5 bases and J shed 3 bases, with 16 bases lying between them. CDR1 and CDR2 (germline): SGHVS, FQNEAQ. This CDR3 is built from 15 residues. CDR3 region: CASSPPGGGKETQYF. For the CDR3, the DNA is TGTGCCAGCAGCCCTCCTGGGGGGGGCAAAGAGACCCAGTACTTC.

V and J are TRBV7-9 and TRBJ2-7; D unresolved. The V gene lost 4 bases and the J gene lost 2 bases, with 15 bases spanning the gap. This CDR3 contains 15 residues. Germline CDR1 reads SEHNR; CDR2 reads FQNEAQ (reference sequence). In DNA, the CDR3 is TGTGCCAGCAGCTCAGATGCCGGGCAGCCCTACGAGCAGTACGTC. This translates into CASSSDAGQPYEQYV.

V gene TRBV4-1 combines with J gene TRBJ1-2; 7 bases agree with TRBD1. V dropped 4 bases and J dropped 4; count of bases not matched to a gene: 9. Germline CDR1 MGHRA, CDR2 YSYEKL. The CDR3 covers 15 residues. The CDR3 loop reads CASSPKTGDRYGYTF. The CDR3 DNA follows: TGCGCCAGCAGCCCAAAAACAGGGGATCGCTATGGCTACACCTTC.

This chain links TRBV29-1 with TRBJ1-1; D is possibly TRBD1 (5 bases). Per germline, CDR1 SQVTM and CDR2 ANQGSEA. The CDR3 covers 12 residues. Trimming took off 2 bases at V and 4 bases at J, with 8 bases between the two ends. The CDR3 DNA sequence: TGCAGCGTTGAACCCAGGGCCACTGAAGCTTTCTTT. Protein: CSVEPRATEAFF.